These T cell receptor beta chains were read from a single sample in a study of blood T cell repertoires in COVID-19. Here immunoSEQ multiplex PCR was the method, and the copy in TCRdb shows in-frame clones only, minus some. The sample has about 330,000 clones; around 87% are singletons. What was sequenced was PBMCs or T cells enriched from blood (not recorded which). The receptor source for this set is a woman aged 25-40 years who had recovered from COVID-19. The CDR3 runs from the conserved cysteine through the conserved F or W. Each record gives: D gene, J gene, V gene, clone size, CDR3 DNA, CDR3 protein. D genes are given only for firm matches. Clone size, where shown, is once, few, many, or a class for clones that have expanded.

D: .; J: TRBJ1-6; V: TRBV3-1/TRBV3-2; size: .; DNA: TGTGCCAGCAGCCAAGGGGCAGGGGATAATTCACCCCTCCACTTT; CDR3: CASSQGAGDNSPLHF
D: .; J: TRBJ2-7; V: TRBV7-6; size: .; DNA: TGTGCCAGCAGCTTAGATAACTACGAGCAGTACTTC; CDR3: CASSLDNYEQYF
D: .; J: TRBJ1-3; V: TRBV2; size: .; DNA: TGTGCCAGCAGTGTGGAGGTGGTTACTGGAAACACCATATATTTT; CDR3: CASSVEVVTGNTIYF
D: .; J: TRBJ1-6; V: TRBV19; size: .; DNA: TGTGCCAGTAGTATAAGGGGGAATGATTCACCCCTCCACTTT; CDR3: CASSIRGNDSPLHF
D: .; J: TRBJ2-7; V: TRBV18; size: .; DNA: TGTGCCAGCTCACCTCCGGGGCAGGCAGGGGACGAGCAGTACTTC; CDR3: CASSPPGQAGDEQYF
D: TRBD1; J: TRBJ1-4; V: TRBV12-5; size: once; DNA: TGTGCTAGTGCTCCTATCCGGGACAGGGCAGAAAAACTGTTTTTT; CDR3: CASAPIRDRAEKLFF
D: .; J: TRBJ2-2; V: TRBV7-9; size: .; DNA: TGTGCCAGCAGCCGTGGAGCGGTAAACACCGGGGAGCTGTTTTTT; CDR3: CASSRGAVNTGELFF
D: .; J: TRBJ2-5; V: TRBV19; size: .; DNA: TGTGCCAGTAGTATAGGAGGGACCCAGTACTTC; CDR3: CASSIGGTQYF
D: .; J: TRBJ1-1; V: TRBV5-4; size: few; DNA: TGTGCCAGCAGCCCCCTAACGACAGTGAACACTGAAGCTTTCTTT; CDR3: CASSPLTTVNTEAFF
D: .; J: TRBJ1-2; V: TRBV5-4; size: .; DNA: TGTGCCAGCAGCCCCACGGGGGGTGGCTATGGCTACACCTTC; CDR3: CASSPTGGGYGYTF
D: TRBD2; J: TRBJ2-3; V: TRBV5-4; size: .; DNA: TGTGCCAGCAGCCCGAGCGGGGGGGCGACAGATACGCAGTATTTT; CDR3: CASSPSGGATDTQYF
D: .; J: TRBJ1-6; V: TRBV18; size: .; DNA: TGTGCCAGCTCACCAAACACGAGGGATAATTCACCCCTCCACTTT; CDR3: CASSPNTRDNSPLHF
D: .; J: TRBJ2-3; V: TRBV30; size: .; DNA: TGTGCCTGGAGTGTCCGGGGTGGCACAGATACGCAGTATTTT; CDR3: CAWSVRGGTDTQYF
D: .; J: TRBJ1-1; V: TRBV2; size: .; DNA: TGTGCCAGCAGTGAATTAACAACCGGGGAAGCTTTCTTT; CDR3: CASSELTTGEAFF
D: .; J: TRBJ1-2; V: TRBV30; size: .; DNA: TGTGCCTGGAGTCAGGACAGAAACTATGGCTACACCTTC; CDR3: CAWSQDRNYGYTF
D: .; J: TRBJ1-1; V: TRBV6-2/TRBV6-3; size: .; DNA: TGTGCCAGCAGTTACTCAAGGCTAGTGAACACTGAAGCTTTCTTT; CDR3: CASSYSRLVNTEAFF
D: .; J: TRBJ1-2; V: TRBV3-1/TRBV3-2; size: .; DNA: TGTGCCAGCAGCCAACCGGACAGCCCTTTCTATGGCTACACCTTC; CDR3: CASSQPDSPFYGYTF
D: .; J: TRBJ1-1; V: TRBV7-3; size: .; DNA: TGTGCCAGCAGCTTAACGGGGGGGAACACTGAAGCTTTCTTT; CDR3: CASSLTGGNTEAFF
D: .; J: TRBJ1-6; V: TRBV6-4; size: .; DNA: TGTGCCAGCAGTGAGCATCAGGGTATACGGTCACCCCTCCACTTT; CDR3: CASSEHQGIRSPLHF
D: .; J: TRBJ2-3; V: TRBV6-5; size: .; DNA: TGTGCCAGCACTCTCACAGATACGCAGTATTTT; CDR3: CASTLTDTQYF
D: TRBD2; J: TRBJ2-7; V: TRBV10-2; size: .; DNA: TGCGCCAGCAGAGAAGAGCGGGGGTCCTACGAGCAGTACTTC; CDR3: CASREERGSYEQYF
D: TRBD1; J: TRBJ1-4; V: TRBV4-1; size: .; DNA: TGCGCCAGCAGCCAAGCCCCCCGGACAGGGGGTGGTGAAAAACTGTTTTTT; CDR3: CASSQAPRTGGGEKLFF
D: .; J: TRBJ2-7; V: TRBV5-4; size: .; DNA: TGTGCCAGCAGCTTTGGGACTTCCATAGGCGAGCAGTACTTC; CDR3: CASSFGTSIGEQYF
D: .; J: TRBJ1-2; V: TRBV14; size: .; DNA: TGTGCCAGCAGCCAAGATCCGGACAGTATCAACTATGGCTACACCTTC; CDR3: CASSQDPDSINYGYTF
D: TRBD1; J: TRBJ1-1; V: TRBV6-5; size: .; DNA: TGTGCCAGCAGCCTAGTCCCGGGACAGGGGACTGAAGCTTTCTTT; CDR3: CASSLVPGQGTEAFF
D: .; J: TRBJ1-6; V: TRBV23-1; size: .; DNA: TGCGCCAGCCCCGCGGGAGGGATAGGGGATTCACCCCTCCACTTT; CDR3: CASPAGGIGDSPLHF
D: TRBD1; J: TRBJ1-2; V: TRBV7-2; size: .; DNA: TGTGCCAGCAGCTTCGGACAGGGCGTTAACTATGGCTACACCTTC; CDR3: CASSFGQGVNYGYTF
D: TRBD1; J: TRBJ2-7; V: TRBV19; size: once; DNA: TGTGCCAGTAGTTGGGGCCAGGGGGCTCCGGGCGAGCAGTACTTC; CDR3: CASSWGQGAPGEQYF
D: .; J: TRBJ2-7; V: TRBV5-8; size: once; DNA: TGTGCCTCCCGGCGAGGAGGGGTGGGGTACGAGCAGTACTTC; CDR3: CASRRGGVGYEQYF
D: TRBD1; J: TRBJ2-5; V: TRBV9; size: .; DNA: TGTGCCAGCAGCGAACGGCAGGACAGGGAACAAGAGACCCAGTACTTC; CDR3: CASSERQDREQETQYF
D: .; J: TRBJ1-1; V: TRBV5-1; size: .; DNA: TGCGCCAGCAGCTTGGGGGCCGGAAACACTGAAGCTTTCTTT; CDR3: CASSLGAGNTEAFF
D: .; J: TRBJ1-1; V: TRBV2; size: .; DNA: TGTGCCAGCAGTGTAGAGGTCACTGAAGCTTTCTTT; CDR3: CASSVEVTEAFF
D: TRBD1; J: TRBJ1-5; V: TRBV19; size: once; DNA: TGTGCCAGTAGTATAGGATATAGGGACAGGGATGCTAGCAATCAGCCCCAGCATTTT; CDR3: CASSIGYRDRDASNQPQHF
D: .; J: TRBJ2-2; V: TRBV15; size: .; DNA: TGTGCCACAATGACAAGCAACACCGGGGAGCTGTTTTTT; CDR3: CATMTSNTGELFF
D: .; J: TRBJ1-2; V: TRBV19; size: .; DNA: TGTGCCAGTACCATAGAGGGAACAGGGAAAGGGAACTATGGCTACACCTTC; CDR3: CASTIEGTGKGNYGYTF
D: .; J: TRBJ1-2; V: TRBV5-6; size: .; DNA: TGTGCCAGCAGCTTATACACGAGGACAAGCACCTTC; CDR3: CASSLYTRTSTF
D: .; J: TRBJ1-4; V: TRBV4-3; size: .; DNA: TGCGCCAGCAGCCAAGATCTGGCAGGCACTAATGAAAAACTGTTTTTT; CDR3: CASSQDLAGTNEKLFF
D: .; J: TRBJ1-3; V: TRBV5-1; size: .; DNA: TGCGCCAGCAGCTTGGATTCAGGAAACACCATATATTTT; CDR3: CASSLDSGNTIYF
D: TRBD2; J: TRBJ2-3; V: TRBV5-1; size: once; DNA: TGCGCCAGCAGCTACCTAGCGGGGGGCAACACAGATACGCAGTATTTT; CDR3: CASSYLAGGNTDTQYF
D: TRBD2; J: TRBJ2-7; V: TRBV10-1; size: .; DNA: TGCGCCAGCAGTCCCGGGACTAGCGGTTACGAGCAGTACTTC; CDR3: CASSPGTSGYEQYF
D: TRBD2; J: TRBJ2-3; V: TRBV10-2; size: .; DNA: TGCGCCAGCACCACTAGCGGGGACACAGATACGCAGTATTTT; CDR3: CASTTSGDTDTQYF
D: TRBD2; J: TRBJ2-7; V: TRBV5-1; size: .; DNA: TGCGCCAGCAGCTTGGATCCGACTAGCGGGGAAGTTTCCTACGAGCAGTACTTC; CDR3: CASSLDPTSGEVSYEQYF
D: .; J: TRBJ1-1; V: TRBV3-1/TRBV3-2; size: .; DNA: TGTGCCAGCAGCCAAGGTTCCGGGAGAGCTTTCTTT; CDR3: CASSQGSGRAFF
D: .; J: TRBJ1-5; V: TRBV2; size: .; DNA: TGTGCCAGCAGTAACAGGTTGGACCAGCCCCAGCATTTT; CDR3: CASSNRLDQPQHF
D: .; J: TRBJ2-2; V: TRBV28; size: .; DNA: TGTGCCAGCAGTTTATGCAGGGTATGCGGGGAGCTGTTTTTT; CDR3: CASSLCRVCGELFF
D: .; J: TRBJ2-1; V: TRBV6-1; size: .; DNA: TGTGCCAGCAGTGAATCTGGTCGGCACAGGGTCGACAATGAGCAGTTCTTC; CDR3: CASSESGRHRVDNEQFF
D: .; J: TRBJ1-3; V: TRBV2; size: .; DNA: TGTGCCAGCAGTGCCCGGGACACTGGAAACACCATATATTTT; CDR3: CASSARDTGNTIYF
D: .; J: TRBJ2-5; V: TRBV18; size: .; DNA: TGTGCCAGCTCACCGGACTCAGTATTCCTGGGGACCCAGTACTTC; CDR3: CASSPDSVFLGTQYF
D: TRBD1; J: TRBJ1-1; V: TRBV2; size: .; DNA: TGTGCCAGCCACCGGGACAGGGTTAACACTGAAGCTTTCTTT; CDR3: CASHRDRVNTEAFF